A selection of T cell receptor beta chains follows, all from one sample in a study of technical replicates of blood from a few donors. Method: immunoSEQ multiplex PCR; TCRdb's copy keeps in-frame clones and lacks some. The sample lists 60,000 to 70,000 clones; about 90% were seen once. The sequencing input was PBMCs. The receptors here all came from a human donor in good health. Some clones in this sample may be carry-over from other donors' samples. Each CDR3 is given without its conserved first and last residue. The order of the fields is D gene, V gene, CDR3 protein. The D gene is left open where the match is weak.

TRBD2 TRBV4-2 ASSQRLALDEQF
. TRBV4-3 ASSQGTDSYNEQF
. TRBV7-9 ASSPEF
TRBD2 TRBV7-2 ASSLVGGANEQF
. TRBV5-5 ASTLSNYEQY
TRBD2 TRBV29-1 SVELSLAGRDEQF
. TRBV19 ASRSGAATNEKLF
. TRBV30 AWTDSHNEQF
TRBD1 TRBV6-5 ASSRTGEGNTEAF
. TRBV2 ASSGQTNTGELF
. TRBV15 ATSRDFPGGSGNTIY
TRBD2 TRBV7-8 ASSGLGRSGGIKSSYEQY
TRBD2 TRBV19 ASSMGLAGNEQY
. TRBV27 ASSPTVSNQPQH
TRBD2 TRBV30 AWSVQRGLTYEQY
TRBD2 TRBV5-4 ASRAGLAGRGTGELF